This T cell receptor (beta chain) was sequenced during a study of T-cell memory formation after mild COVID-19. Whole-study context: Largely, TCR clusters stayed within a single donor.

This clonotype has only a few counts. Its specificity is unknown. From 5'RACE with constant-segment primers came TCR alpha and TCR beta cDNA libraries that carried sample barcodes and UMIs. TCRdb analysed the 5' RACE reads with MiXCR anew, one entry per CDR3 protein. This table has 100,000 to 120,000 distinct CDR3 sequences, about 20% appearing once. This CDR3 has 12 residues. The V and J ends lost 3 bases and 5 bases respectively, with 4 bases between them. CDR1 LNHDA and CDR2 SQIVND come from the germline V gene (reference sequence). Findings and caveats of the study: Contracting CD4+ clones sat mainly in CM and EM; CD8+ in EMRA. Later expanders leaned toward CD4+, whereas clones contracting from day 15 to 85 were balanced CD4/CD8.

The clonotype was recovered from a man aged 18 to 35 who had mild COVID-19 (a few samples of this study predate the infection). Cell type and time point are not known. The genes are TRBV19 and TRBJ2-2; D not resolved. The sequencing input was PBMCs or a T cell subset sorted from them (not recorded which). The CDR3 coding sequence is TGTGCCAGTAGTATCAGAACCGGGGAGCTGTTTTTT. Amino acid sequence: CASSIRTGELFF.